A single sample is the source of the 27 T cell receptor beta chains below, sequenced in a study of blood T cell repertoires in COVID-19. The method was immunoSEQ multiplex PCR; TCRdb's version includes in-frame clones alone and lacks a portion of them. This sample has about 270,000 clones, with about four fifths found just once. The sequenced sample was peripheral blood. These receptors were obtained from a woman aged 60-75 years with active or convalescent COVID-19.

This clone showed up just a few times. The rearrangement uses TRBV11-2 and TRBJ1-6; D remains ambiguous. Trimming cost V 2 bases and J 0 bases, with 5 bases left between them. CDR1 is SGHAT, CDR2 FQNNGV, per germline. The length of the CDR3 is 15 residues. The CDR3 sequence is CASSLQNSYNSPLHF. Here the CDR3 DNA reads TGTGCCAGCAGCTTACAGAACTCCTATAATTCACCCCTCCACTTT.

This chain uses TRBV3-1 (or the pseudogene TRBV3-2) with TRBJ2-2, with TRBD2 matching over 8 bases. Germline V gene sequence: CDR1 LGHDT, CDR2 YNNKEL (reference sequence). This CDR3 comprises 17 residues. The V segment lost 0 bases and the J segment 4 bases; nucleotides outside the gene matches: 7. The DNA for the CDR3 is TGTGCCAGCAGCCAAGATCCAGGCGGGGGGTTCACCGGGGAGCTGTTTTTT. Protein: CASSQDPGGGFTGELFF.

J is TRBJ2-1 and V is TRBV3-1 (or the pseudogene TRBV3-2); 8 nucleotides align to TRBD2. Germline values: CDR1 LGHDT, CDR2 YNNKEL (reference sequence). This CDR3 contains 18 residues. V was pared by 8 bases and J by 0 bases, with 15 bases of the junction left unmatched. For the CDR3, the DNA is TGTGCCAGCTCCCCAAGGGGTTCCGGGACTAGCTCCTACAATGAGCAGTTCTTC. Translated: CASSPRGSGTSSYNEQFF.

CDR3 sequence: CASSLHPSNQPQHF. CDR3 DNA: TGTGCCAGCAGCTTACATCCCAGCAATCAGCCCCAGCATTTT. The rearrangement uses TRBV11-2 and TRBJ1-5; D is unclear. The CDR3 loop spans 14 amino acids. Germline CDR1 and CDR2: SGHAT and FQNNGV. Trimming pared 2 bases from V and 1 base from J, leaving 6 bases between.

This clone was observed a handful of times. The chain uses TRBV15 and TRBJ1-1; D ambiguous. The V gene lost 6 bases and the J gene lost 2 bases, with 16 bases spanning the gap. Germline-derived CDR1 and CDR2 are LNHNV and YYDKDF (reference sequence). The CDR3 totals 15 residues. CDR3 residues: CATSLGGGINTEAFF. The CDR3 nucleotides read TGTGCCACCAGTTTAGGAGGAGGGATAAACACTGAAGCTTTCTTT.

The CDR3 is CASSQDTKPEAFF. The CDR3 nucleotides are TGCGCCAGCAGCCAAGACACTAAGCCTGAAGCTTTCTTT. V usage is TRBV4-3 and J usage is TRBJ1-1; D is uncertain. V shed 0 bases and J shed 6 bases, with 8 bases lying between them. Germline lookup yields CDR1 LGHNA and CDR2 YSLEER. The CDR3 extends over 13 amino acids.

The rearrangement joins TRBV29-1 to TRBJ2-3; 9 bases are shared with TRBD1. Germline-derived CDR1 and CDR2 are SQVTM and ANQGSEA. J was trimmed by 6 bases and V by 6 bases; bases with no gene match: 7. This CDR3 has 13 amino acids. The chain's CDR3 is CSVGTGLRDTQYF. The CDR3 DNA follows: TGCAGCGTAGGGACAGGGCTCAGGGATACGCAGTATTTT.

The CDR3 sequence is CASSLETGRLTDTQYF. DNA for the CDR3: TGTGCCAGCAGCTTAGAGACTGGCCGGCTCACAGATACGCAGTATTTT. The chain combines TRBV7-9 with TRBJ2-3; D call uncertain. CDR1 and CDR2 (germline): SEHNR, FQNEAQ (reference sequence). This CDR3 is built from 16 residues. The ends were cut back, 1 base at V and 2 bases at J, with 13 bases in the middle.

The chain carries TRBV5-4 and TRBJ2-7; 12 bases line up with TRBD2. In germline, CDR1 is SGHNT, CDR2 YYREEE (reference sequence). V shed 0 bases and J 3 bases; nucleotides not matched to a gene: 7. The CDR3 is 17 residues long. CDR3: CASSLDLAGGIHYEQYF. The CDR3 DNA reads TGTGCCAGCAGCTTGGATCTAGCGGGGGGGATCCACTACGAGCAGTACTTC.

The chain has TRBV5-1 and TRBJ1-1; D perhaps matches TRBD1 (6 bases). The CDR3 extends over 14 amino acids. Trimming took off 3 bases at V and 1 base at J, with 10 bases between the two ends. Looked up from germline, CDR1 is SGHRS and CDR2 is YFSETQ. The CDR3 DNA follows: TGCGCCAGCAGCTCCCAGGGGTGGAACACTGAAGCTTTCTTT. The encoded protein is CASSSQGWNTEAFF.

The chain carries TRBV7-9 and TRBJ2-7; no clear D gene. This CDR3 spans 12 amino acids. The ends were cut back, 1 base at V and 6 bases at J, with 7 bases in the middle. Germline V gene data show CDR1 as SEHNR and CDR2 as FQNEAQ (reference sequence). The CDR3 DNA reads as TGTGCCAGCAGCTTAGAAGCTCGCGAGCAGTACTTC. Residues: CASSLEAREQYF. Filled out from reference TRBV7-9 and TRBJ2-7, the complete variable domain reads DTGVSQNPRHKITKRGQNVTFRCDPISEHNRLYWYRQTLGQGPEFLTYFQNEAQLEKSRLLSDRFSAERPKGSFSTLEIQRTEQGDSAMYLCASSLEAREQYFGPGTRLTVT.

This clone was seen a handful of times. This chain links TRBV19 with TRBJ2-5, with 8 positions matching TRBD1. Germline CDR1 and CDR2: LNHDA and SQIVND (reference sequence). V lost 5 bases, J lost 4 bases, and 12 bases stayed unmatched. The CDR3 covers 16 residues. CDR3 protein: CASSDRTGRQAETQYF. CDR3 DNA sequence: TGTGCCAGTAGTGACCGGACAGGGAGGCAGGCAGAGACCCAGTACTTC.

This clone has a single count. CDR3 region: CASTRRGFYGYTF. The CDR3 region has the DNA TGTGCCAGCACCCGGCGGGGCTTCTATGGCTACACCTTC. V and J are TRBV5-6 and TRBJ1-2, with D possibly TRBD1 on 5 matching bases. The germline CDR1 and CDR2 sequences are SGHDT and YYEEEE. Trimming removed 6 bases at V and 4 bases at J, with 13 bases between. The CDR3 loop spans 13 amino acids.

The chain links TRBV5-6 to TRBJ1-2; possible D gene TRBD1, 5 bases. This CDR3 contains 14 residues. The V gene lost 1 base and the J gene lost 6 bases, with 13 bases spanning the gap. The germline CDR1 and CDR2 sequences are SGHDT and YYEEEE. The CDR3 DNA sequence: TGTGCCAGCAGCTTGTCTTGGGGGGGACATGGCTACACCTTC. This encodes CASSLSWGGHGYTF.

J is TRBJ1-1 and V is TRBV6-6; D possibly corresponds to TRBD1 (6 bases). The CDR3 sequence is 11 residues long. Germline V gene sequence: CDR1 MNHNY, CDR2 SVGAGI (reference sequence). Trimming left V 11 bases short and J 10 bases short, with 17 bases between. Written as DNA, the CDR3 is TGTGCCCTCGGGGGAGGGGGTGGAGCTTTCTTT. Residues: CALGGGGGAFF.

V and J are TRBV4-3 and TRBJ1-2; D is perhaps TRBD1 (5 bases). The germline gives CDR1 LGHNA, CDR2 YSLEER. V lost 2 bases and J 8 bases, leaving 18 bases between the germline ends. The CDR3 loop spans 15 amino acids. CDR3 coding DNA: TGCGCCAGCAGCCAAACCACAGGCTCGGAATGGGGCTACACCTTC. It translates to CASSQTTGSEWGYTF.

This clone showed up just once. The gene calls are TRBV3-1 (or the pseudogene TRBV3-2) and TRBJ2-5, with D perhaps matching TRBD2 (6 bases). The ends were cut back, 1 base at V and 7 bases at J, with 13 bases in the middle. The CDR3 is made up of 14 amino acids. The V gene's germline CDR1 is LGHDT and CDR2 YNNKEL (reference sequence). CDR3 sequence reads: CASSQGTTSGTQYF. In nucleotides, the CDR3 is TGTGCCAGCAGCCAAGGGACTACCTCGGGGACCCAGTACTTC.

This clone has a handful of counts. The J gene is TRBJ2-7, the V gene TRBV6-5, with TRBD1 matching over 8 bases. The CDR3 extends over 15 amino acids. The ends lost 6 bases at V and 5 bases at J; junction bases unmatched: 12. Germline CDR1 and CDR2: MNHEY and SVGAGI. CDR3 amino acids: CASRSRDRFLHEQYF. In DNA, the CDR3 is TGTGCCAGCAGAAGCCGGGACAGGTTTCTTCACGAGCAGTACTTC.

The V call is TRBV5-6, the J call TRBJ1-3, with TRBD1 matching over 9 bases. The CDR3 runs to 15 residues. Germline V gene lookup returns CDR1 SGHDT and CDR2 YYEEEE. V shed 1 base and J 4 bases; nucleotides not matched to a gene: 3. CDR3 region: CASSLYRGQGNTIYF. In nucleotides, the CDR3 is TGTGCCAGCAGCTTGTACAGGGGGCAAGGAAACACCATATATTTT.

The chain employs TRBV21-1 and TRBJ2-7; TRBD1, the table's D call, was not compared with the DNA. TRBV21-1 is annotated as a pseudogene. The CDR3 has 16 amino acids. CDR3 nucleotide sequence: TGTGCCAGCAGCAAAGGAACGATAGGACAGGACTACGAGCAGTACTTC. Its protein product is CASSKGTIGQDYEQYF.

The chain recombines TRBV27 with TRBJ2-5; D call uncertain. The V gene lost 0 bases and the J gene lost 1 base, with 12 bases spanning the gap. In germline, CDR1 is MNHEY, CDR2 SMNVEV (reference sequence). The CDR3 spans 16 residues. CDR3 sequence (DNA): TGTGCCAGCAGTTTATCGGCGGCTACCCGCCAAGAGACCCAGTACTTC. This gives the protein CASSLSAATRQETQYF.

This clone was counted between two and nine times. This chain joins TRBV3-1 (or the pseudogene TRBV3-2) and TRBJ1-1; D uncertain. This CDR3 is built from 14 residues. Per the germline V gene, CDR1 is LGHDT and CDR2 is YNNKEL (reference sequence). V lost 2 bases to trimming and J lost 1 base, with 8 bases between them. The CDR3 sequence is CASSQLTENTEAFF. The CDR3 coding sequence is TGTGCCAGCAGCCAACTCACAGAGAACACTGAAGCTTTCTTT.

The gene calls are TRBV10-2 and TRBJ1-4; no clear D. The CDR3 runs 15 residues. Trimming left V 3 bases short and J 3 bases short, with 11 bases between. Germline assignment: CDR1 WSHSY and CDR2 SAAADI. As DNA, the CDR3 is TGCGCCAGCAGTGACCCGACAACAGCTAATGAAAAACTGTTTTTT. Its translation: CASSDPTTANEKLFF.

The V call is TRBV2, the J call TRBJ2-3; TRBD2 aligns across 13 bases. The CDR3 is 14 amino acids. After removal of 10 bases from V and 4 bases from J, the junction contained 5 bases not matched to a gene. Germline V gene data show CDR1 as SNHLY and CDR2 as FYNNEI. In DNA, the CDR3 is TGTGCCACTACCGGGACTAGCGGGGCAGATACGCAGTATTTT. This gives the protein CATTGTSGADTQYF.

This chain links TRBV10-3 with TRBJ1-5; D not resolved. The V end lost 6 bases, the J end lost 3 bases, and 9 bases lay between the germline ends. CDR3 length: 13 amino acids. CDR1 is ENHRY and CDR2 is SYGVKD in the germline V gene. CDR3 sequence: CAIRREPNQPQHF. Written as DNA, the CDR3 is TGTGCCATCAGGAGAGAGCCCAATCAGCCCCAGCATTTT.

A single count supports this clone. The chain carries TRBV12-3 or TRBV12-4 and TRBJ1-4; D unclear. The ends were cut back, 8 bases at V and 8 bases at J, with 15 bases in the middle. This CDR3 is 13 amino acids long. CDR3 nucleotide sequence: TGTGCCAGCGGGCGTTCATCGGGAGAAAAACTGTTTTTT. Protein sequence: CASGRSSGEKLFF.

The rearrangement joins TRBV2 to TRBJ1-2; weak D call: TRBD1 (5 bases). V dropped 6 bases and J dropped 2 bases, with 13 bases sitting between them. There are 14 residues in the CDR3. Germline V gene lookup returns CDR1 SNHLY and CDR2 FYNNEI. The CDR3 here is CASSLRQLNYGYTF. The CDR3 coding sequence is TGTGCCAGCAGCCTCCGACAGCTAAACTATGGCTACACCTTC.